This entry lists 25 T cell receptor beta chains sequenced from one sample in a study of shared clonotypes between healthy human individuals. Repertoires were generated with immunoSEQ multiplex PCR, while TCRdb's copy carries only in-frame clones and drops some. The sample yields about 1,900,000 clones, over 85% seen once. Terminally differentiated effector memory CD45RA+ cells were excluded from the naive CD8 cells, which were CD45RO-negative and positively selected for CCR7. The sequencing sample was made of naive CD8+ T cells sorted from blood. All receptors come from a man between 18 and 35 years old in good health.

This chain uses TRBV2 with TRBJ2-5, with TRBD2 identical over 11 bases. V was clipped by 8 bases and J by 3 bases; unmatched bases: 2. CDR1 and CDR2 (germline): SNHLY, FYNNEI. This CDR3 has 13 residues. CDR3 sequence: CASQGLAEETQYF. For the CDR3, the DNA is TGTGCCAGCCAGGGACTAGCGGAAGAGACCCAGTACTTC.

This clone was detected only once. The CDR3 reads CASSFLTGDTDTQYF. CDR3 nucleotides: TGTGCCAGCAGCTTTCTGACAGGAGACACAGATACGCAGTATTTT. The gene calls are TRBV11-2 and TRBJ2-3; a weak D match, TRBD1 (6 bases). The CDR3 has 15 amino acids. The germline V gene has CDR1 SGHAT and CDR2 FQNNGV. Trimming removed 3 bases at V and 2 bases at J, with 12 bases between.

This chain uses TRBV6-5 with TRBJ2-7; 7 nucleotides line up with TRBD2. CDR1 and CDR2 (germline): MNHEY, SVGAGI. With V trimmed by 5 bases and J by 1 base, 5 bases remained unmatched. The CDR3 contains 14 residues. CDR3 in DNA: TGTGCCAGCAGTCTAGCGGTCTCGTCCTACGAGCAGTACTTC. Amino acids: CASSLAVSSYEQYF.

The V call is TRBV6-5, the J call TRBJ1-1; 8 bases agree with TRBD1. The germline CDR1 and CDR2 sequences are MNHEY and SVGAGI. The CDR3 consists of 14 residues. Trimming removed 4 bases from V and 1 base from J; junction bases left unmatched: 2. CDR3: CASSFGQGNTEAFF. In DNA, the CDR3 is TGTGCCAGCAGTTTCGGACAGGGGAACACTGAAGCTTTCTTT.

The CDR3 DNA reads TGTGCCAGCAGTGAATGGCGGGGGGGCGGTGGGACAGATACGCAGTATTTT. Its protein is CASSEWRGGGGTDTQYF. V gene TRBV25-1 combines with J gene TRBJ2-3, with 9 positions matching TRBD2. V lost 1 base, J lost 3 bases, and 8 bases stayed unmatched. The CDR3 contains 17 residues. Germline V lookup: CDR1 MGHDK, CDR2 SYGVNS.

The CDR3 loop is CATNFGAVNEQFF. As DNA, the CDR3 is TGTGCCACTAACTTTGGGGCTGTGAATGAGCAGTTCTTC. This chain joins TRBV7-9 and TRBJ2-1; maybe TRBD1 (5 bases). Trimming took 10 bases from V and 7 from J, leaving 17 bases between them. The CDR3 runs 13 residues. The V gene's germline CDR1 is SEHNR and CDR2 FQNEAQ (reference sequence).

This chain joins TRBV5-8 and TRBJ1-2; maybe TRBD1 (5 bases). This CDR3 is 14 amino acids long. Trimming took 1 base from V and 2 from J, leaving 9 bases between them. Germline CDR1 is SGHTS and CDR2 is YDEGEE. The DNA for the CDR3 is TGTGCCAGCAGCTTGACAGGAGCCAACTATGGCTACACCTTC. Translating gives CASSLTGANYGYTF.

The chain couples TRBV6-5 to TRBJ2-1; 7 bases fit TRBD2. Germline V lookup: CDR1 MNHEY, CDR2 SVGAGI. V shed 4 bases and J 9 bases; nucleotides not matched to a gene: 6. The CDR3 length is 13 residues. The DNA for the CDR3 is TGTGCCAGCAGTTCGCACGGGGGGATTGAGCAGTTCTTC. Protein: CASSSHGGIEQFF.

This clone was detected once. The chain carries TRBV7-9 and TRBJ2-5; D is undetermined. This CDR3 region has 15 residues. V lost 5 bases to trimming and J lost 1 base, with 14 bases between them. From germline, CDR1 is SEHNR and CDR2 FQNEAQ (reference sequence). CDR3 sequence reads: CASSPFNAPQETQYF. In DNA, the CDR3 is TGTGCCAGCAGCCCATTTAATGCCCCCCAAGAGACCCAGTACTTC.

The V and J genes are TRBV11-2 and TRBJ2-7, with D perhaps TRBD1 or TRBD2 (5 bases each). CDR1 and CDR2 from the germline V gene are SGHAT and FQNNGV. V was cut by 5 bases and J by 2 bases, with 16 bases left in between. The CDR3 spans 15 residues. The DNA for the CDR3 is TGTGCCAGCAGCGCCTCGGGGCGTTTCACCTACGAGCAGTACTTC. Translating it yields CASSASGRFTYEQYF.

This clone was counted a single time. This chain connects TRBV6-5 to TRBJ1-5; D remains ambiguous. Trimming stripped 8 bases from V and 0 bases from J, with 11 bases between. The CDR3 is 14 amino acids. The V gene's germline CDR1 is MNHEY and CDR2 SVGAGI. CDR3 amino acids: CASAPEYSNQPQHF. The CDR3 DNA reads TGTGCCAGCGCTCCGGAGTATAGCAATCAGCCCCAGCATTTT.

The chain joins TRBV4-3 to TRBJ2-5; 9 nucleotides align to TRBD2. The CDR3 contains 16 residues. Germline V gives CDR1 LGHNA, CDR2 YSLEER. V was clipped by 0 bases and J by 1 base; unmatched bases: 3. Written as DNA, the CDR3 is TGCGCCAGCAGCCAAGAATTAGCGGGAGTCCAAGAGACCCAGTACTTC. Translation gives CASSQELAGVQETQYF.

This clone was seen just once. This chain connects TRBV4-1 to TRBJ1-1; weak D call: TRBD1 (6 bases). Between the trimmed V and J ends, which lost 0 bases and 6 bases, there was a span of 17 bases. Germline loops: CDR1 MGHRA, CDR2 YSYEKL. This CDR3 contains 16 residues. The CDR3, as DNA: TGCGCCAGCAGCCAAGAAAGGGGGGAAGTCTTGGCTGAAGCTTTCTTT. Translating gives CASSQERGEVLAEAFF.

This clone appeared a single time. V and J are TRBV7-6 and TRBJ2-7, with 12 nucleotides matching TRBD1. CDR1 and CDR2 from the germline V gene are SGHVS and FNYEAQ. V gave up 5 bases and J gave up 5 bases; unmatched junction bases: 4. This CDR3 is built from 14 residues. CDR3 DNA sequence: TGTGCCAGCAGCGCGGGGACAGGGGGCGACGAGCAGTACTTC. Amino acid sequence: CASSAGTGGDEQYF.

The genes are TRBV4-3 and TRBJ2-2, with D tentatively TRBD2 (5 bases). The CDR3 is made up of 18 amino acids. Germline lookup yields CDR1 LGHNA and CDR2 YSLEER. The CDR3 DNA reads TGCGGCTTGCTTCCGGAGCGGATACCAAATCAAAACACCGGGGAGCTGTTTTTT. The encoded protein is CGLLPERIPNQNTGELFF.

In nucleotides, the CDR3 is TGCGCCAGCAGTGAGTATTGGCCCGAAGTGGATACGCAGTATTTT. This sequence encodes CASSEYWPEVDTQYF. The chain couples TRBV10-1 to TRBJ2-3; D not resolved. V was trimmed by 1 base and J by 6 bases, leaving 14 bases between them. The CDR3 covers 15 residues. In germline, CDR1 is WNHNN, CDR2 SYGVQD (reference sequence).

The rearrangement links TRBV4-3 to TRBJ1-5, with D possibly TRBD1 on 6 matching bases. V was cut by 0 bases and J by 5 bases, with 11 bases left in between. CDR1 and CDR2 (germline): LGHNA, YSLEER. The CDR3 is 15 residues long. The CDR3 DNA sequence: TGCGCCAGCAGCCAAGATCGGGGGCGCGATCAGCCCCAGCATTTT. Its protein product is CASSQDRGRDQPQHF.

The chain has TRBV9 and TRBJ2-7; D may correspond to TRBD1 or TRBD2 (5 bases each). This CDR3 has 11 residues. With 3 bases removed from V and 5 bases from J, the gap between germline ends came to 6 bases. Germline CDR1 and CDR2: SGDLS and YYNGEE. The CDR3 DNA sequence: TGTGCCAGCAGCGCGGGGCACGAGCAGTACTTC. Its translation: CASSAGHEQYF.

Turning to this clone: This specimen includes other DNA sequences encoding the same CDR3. V usage is TRBV5-4 and J usage is TRBJ2-7, with TRBD2 identical over 13 bases. The ends lost 4 bases at V and 3 bases at J; junction bases unmatched: 4. The V gene's germline CDR1 is SGHNT and CDR2 YYREEE (reference sequence). The CDR3 is 15 residues long. DNA of the CDR3: TGTGCCAGCAGCCTCGGACTAGCGGGGGTCTACGAGCAGTACTTC. It codes for CASSLGLAGVYEQYF.

This sequence joins TRBV4-1 and TRBJ2-2; possible D gene TRBD1, 6 bases. The CDR3 covers 17 residues. From germline, CDR1 is MGHRA and CDR2 YSYEKL. V lost 2 bases and J 0 bases, leaving 13 bases between the germline ends. CDR3 in amino acids: CASSQRQVNSNTGELFF. The DNA of the CDR3 is TGCGCCAGCAGCCAACGACAGGTAAACTCGAACACCGGGGAGCTGTTTTTT.

The chain couples TRBV25-1 to TRBJ1-5, with 8 nucleotides matching TRBD1. Trimming removed 2 bases from V and 2 bases from J; junction bases left unmatched: 2. The CDR3 loop spans 15 amino acids. Germline V gene data show CDR1 as MGHDK and CDR2 as SYGVNS. The CDR3, as DNA: TGTGCCAGCAGTGAAGCGGACAGGGGCAATCAGCCCCAGCATTTT. This translates into CASSEADRGNQPQHF.

CDR3 nucleotide sequence: TGTGCCAGTAGTACCCCGGACAGGGCATACGAGCAGTACTTC. It is translated as CASSTPDRAYEQYF. The J gene is TRBJ2-7, the V gene TRBV19; 8 bases are shared with TRBD1. Germline V gives CDR1 LNHDA, CDR2 SQIVND (reference sequence). The CDR3 is 14 amino acids. V was pared by 4 bases and J by 4 bases, with 6 bases of the junction left unmatched. The whole variable domain, remainder taken from reference TRBV19 and TRBJ2-7, is DGGITQSPKYLFRKEGQNVTLSCEQNLNHDAMYWYRQDPGQGLRLIYYSQIVNDFQKGDIAEGYSVSREKKESFPLTVTSAQKNPTAFYLCASSTPDRAYEQYFGPGTRLTVT.

The chain has TRBV27 and TRBJ2-1; D is undetermined. Germline V CDR1 and CDR2: MNHEY, SMNVEV (reference sequence). Deletions cut 2 bases from V and 9 bases from J, with 14 bases between. The CDR3 is 14 residues long. The CDR3 DNA reads TGTGCCAGCAGTTTAAACAGCCCGCCAGGTGAGCAGTTCTTC. It yields the protein CASSLNSPPGEQFF.

J is TRBJ2-6 and V is TRBV19; D unclear. V lost 0 bases and J 0 bases, leaving 9 bases between the germline ends. CDR1 is LNHDA and CDR2 is SQIVND in the germline V gene (reference sequence). The CDR3 spans 17 residues. The DNA for the CDR3 is TGTGCCAGTAGTATAGATGTCGAGGTCTCTGGGGCCAACGTCCTGACTTTC. Translation: CASSIDVEVSGANVLTF.

Regarding this clone: Other DNA sequences from this sample encode an identical CDR3 as well. V is TRBV4-3 and J is TRBJ1-1; no reliable D call. This CDR3 spans 14 amino acids. The germline V gene has CDR1 LGHNA and CDR2 YSLEER. Trimming pared 0 bases from V and 0 bases from J, leaving 5 bases between. The CDR3 coding sequence is TGCGCCAGCAGCCAAGATACCATGAACACTGAAGCTTTCTTT. It encodes CASSQDTMNTEAFF.